This T cell receptor (beta chain) comes out of a study of CD8 T cells in Susac syndrome. The study, taken as a whole, reports: Only a relatively small number of individuals were included in the TCR sequencing and HLA analysis.

Worth noting for this clonotype: As yet, its antigen is unknown.

From germline, CDR1 is MNHEY and CDR2 SVGEGT. V lost 4 bases to trimming and J lost 1 base, with 7 bases between them. This CDR3 comprises 13 residues. The authors reverse transcribed roughly 0.5 to 1 ug RNA with random hexamers. MiXCR, run by TCRdb on the immunoSEQ multiplex PCR reads, gives a single entry per CDR3 protein. Counted here are over 300,000 distinct CDR3 sequences, roughly nine tenths occurring once; the ten biggest clones make up about 0.07%. The authors sequenced TCR beta from blood CD8+ and CD4+ T cells. The multiple sclerosis controls were treatment-naive patients with relapsing-remitting disease that was stable or active.

Input material: CD4+ T cells from PBMCs. V usage is TRBV6-2 or TRBV6-3 and J usage is TRBJ1-2, with no clear D. The sequence was collected from a human donor with multiple sclerosis. DNA for the CDR3: TGTGCCAGCAGTTTGGAGATTAACTATGGCTACACCTTC. Translation gives CASSLEINYGYTF.